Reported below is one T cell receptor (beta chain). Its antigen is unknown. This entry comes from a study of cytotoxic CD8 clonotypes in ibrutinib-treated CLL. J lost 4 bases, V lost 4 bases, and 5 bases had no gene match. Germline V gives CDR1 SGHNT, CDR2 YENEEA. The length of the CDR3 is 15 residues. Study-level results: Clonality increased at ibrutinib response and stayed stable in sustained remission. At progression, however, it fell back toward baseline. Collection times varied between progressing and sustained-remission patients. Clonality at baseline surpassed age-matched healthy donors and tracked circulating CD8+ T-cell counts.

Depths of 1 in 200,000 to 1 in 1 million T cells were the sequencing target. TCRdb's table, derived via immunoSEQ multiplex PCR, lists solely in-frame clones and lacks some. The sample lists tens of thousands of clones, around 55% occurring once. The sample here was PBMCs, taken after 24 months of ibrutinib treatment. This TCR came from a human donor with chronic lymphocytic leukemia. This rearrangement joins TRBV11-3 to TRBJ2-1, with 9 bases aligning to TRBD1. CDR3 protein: CASSYGTGTYNEQFF. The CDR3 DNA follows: TGTGCCAGCAGCTATGGGACAGGGACGTACAATGAGCAGTTCTTC. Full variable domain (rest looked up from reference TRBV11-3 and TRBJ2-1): EAGVVQSPRYKIIEKKQPVAFWCNPISGHNTLYWYLQNLGQGPELLIRYENEEAVDDSQLPKDRFSAERLKGVDSTLKIQPAELGDSAVYLCASSYGTGTYNEQFFGPGTRLTVL.